The text below deals with one T cell receptor (beta chain). The antigen it recognizes is unknown. The input lacks base qualities; no much larger clone sits a single base away. From the germline V gene, CDR1 is SGHDT and CDR2 is YYEEEE. The CDR3 covers 15 residues, taking in both the cysteine and the phenylalanine. Only the CDR3 region is kept as DNA, spanning 45 bases read in frame from base 1. V ends up 0 bases short and J 5 bases short, with an unmatched junction base count of 8. For sequencing of the TCRbeta CDR3 region, genomic DNA was extracted from the sorted cells. The immunoSEQ Assay was used to sequence the TCRbeta CDR3 regions. This immuneACCESS table, as held by TCRdb, lists in-frame sequences with V and J called but not all clones. Of the missing ones, under half trace to an unresolved V gene in checked studies; the others have no known cause. Within this sample are roughly 70,000 clones, with approximately 78% of them counted one time only. About 1.1% of the sample lies in the top ten.

This sample was included in a study of OX40 agonist ivuxolimab in advanced cancers. Study-level background: The costimulatory receptor OX40 (CD134) was targeted by ivuxolimab, a fully human IgG2 agonistic monoclonal antibody. Partial responses were achieved by three dose-escalation patients, of whom one had hepatocellular carcinoma and two had cutaneous melanoma. The paper covers the monotherapy dose-escalation part of the phase I ivuxolimab trial, which included N ≈ 57 patients. Patients were allowed to have had prior anti-PD-1, anti-PD-L1 or anti-CTLA-4 therapy, and roughly 40% of the dose-escalation patients had previously received checkpoint inhibitors. Among the approximately 50 dose-escalation patients, 19 had hepatocellular carcinoma, roughly 15 melanoma, 9 renal cell carcinoma and 9 head and neck cancer. A male proportion of under 85% and a mean age of 60 years, ranging from roughly 23 to 80, were recorded for the dose-escalation cohort. The purpose of peripheral TCRbeta sequencing was to test whether ivuxolimab changed TCR sequence diversity and led to clonal T-cell expansion. Intravenous ivuxolimab was administered to patients every 2 weeks at six dose levels: 0.01, 0.1, 0.3, 1.5, 3 and 10 mg/kg.

Study-wide findings and limitations: Low levels of normalized T-cell clonal expansion were also seen in some patients who did not respond. At doses of 0.1 to 3.0 mg/kg, clonal expansion of both CD4+ and CD8+ blood T cells was observed from baseline to week 6. Partial responders in the 0.1-3.0 mg/kg groups had among the lowest normalized peripheral clonal expansion, especially among CD8+ T cells. On average, CD8+ T cells showed more expanded clones than CD4+ T cells after ivuxolimab. Antigen specificity was not determined for the clonally expanded peripheral T cells.

Patients with a history of autoimmune disease or receiving systemic immunosuppression were excluded from the trial. In every dose cohort, peripheral blood was drawn for TCR sequencing at baseline, cycle 4 day 1, and cycle 7 day 1. Samples were obtained from an open-label, multicenter, first-in-human phase I dose-escalation trial of ivuxolimab. Adults with locally advanced or metastatic head and neck squamous cell, hepatocellular, melanoma or renal cell carcinoma were enrolled in the trial. CD4+ and CD8+ T cells were sorted separately from peripheral blood before TCR sequencing. Sample: CD4+ or CD8+ T cells sorted from blood, taken in a trial of the OX40 agonist ivuxolimab. Rearrangement joined TRBV5-6 to TRBJ2-7; 7 junctional bases match TRBD2. The sequence was collected from an adult with an advanced solid tumor such as melanoma, head and neck, liver or kidney cancer. Here the CDR3 is given as CASSLAGRVPDEQYF. The DNA reads as follows: TGTGCCAGCAGCTTGGCAGGGAGGGTCCCCGACGAGCAGTACTTC. Full variable domain (CDR3 extended with the reference TRBV5-6 and TRBJ2-7 proteins): DAGVTQSPTHLIKTRGQQVTLRCSPKSGHDTVSWYQQALGQGPQFIFQYYEEEERQRGNFPDRFSGHQFPNYSSELNVNALLLGDSALYLCASSLAGRVPDEQYFGPGTRLTVT.